A single sample gave rise to the 21 T cell receptor beta chains below, sequenced in a study of shared clonotypes between healthy human individuals. The assay was immunoSEQ multiplex PCR, and TCRdb's table has in-frame clones only and misses some. The data show some 1 million clones, with about 76% seen just once and less than 1.5% held by the top ten. Sequencing was done on a sample of memory CD4+ T cells sorted from blood. Subset denoted: CD45RA-negative fraction. These receptors were obtained from a man younger than 30 in good health.

In its sample, this clone was seen a few times. The genes are TRBV18 and TRBJ1-1, with 7 bases that match TRBD1. This CDR3 contains 15 residues. V lost 2 bases and J lost 1; bases outside the gene matches: 4. Per the germline V gene, CDR1 is KGHSH and CDR2 is LQKENI. This CDR3 reads CASSPFGTANTEAFF. Here the CDR3 DNA reads TGTGCCAGCTCACCATTTGGGACAGCGAACACTGAAGCTTTCTTT.

V is TRBV5-1 and J is TRBJ2-1; 9 nucleotides match TRBD1. J was trimmed by 6 bases and V by 4 bases; bases with no gene match: 11. CDR3 length: 16 amino acids. Germline V gene sequence: CDR1 SGHRS, CDR2 YFSETQ. CDR3 DNA: TGCGCCAGCAGCGGTGCACAGGGGGCTCAGGGCAATGAGCAGTTCTTC. This sequence encodes CASSGAQGAQGNEQFF.

The chain links TRBV19 to TRBJ2-7; D possibly corresponds to TRBD2 (6 bases). V was trimmed by 3 bases and J by 4 bases, leaving 10 bases between them. CDR1 and CDR2 from the germline V gene are LNHDA and SQIVND (reference sequence). The CDR3 spans 13 residues. DNA of the CDR3: TGTGCCAGTAGTATGACTAGGAGGTACGAGCAGTACTTC. This encodes CASSMTRRYEQYF.

The chain carries TRBV4-3 and TRBJ2-5; 10 positions agree with TRBD2. Trimming took 0 bases from V and 1 from J; bases not matched to a gene: 5. Germline loops: CDR1 LGHNA, CDR2 YSLEER. The CDR3 spans 17 residues. The CDR3 reads CASSQDARTSGQETQYF. The CDR3 DNA reads TGCGCCAGCAGCCAAGATGCAAGGACTAGCGGCCAAGAGACCCAGTACTTC.

The chain recombines TRBV6-6 with TRBJ2-5; TRBD1 matches at 9 bases. Germline loops: CDR1 MNHNY, CDR2 SVGAGI (reference sequence). This CDR3 comprises 15 residues. V was clipped by 2 bases and J by 5 bases; unmatched bases: 6. The CDR3 bases are TGTGCCAGCAGTTACGGACAGGGGCTATTGGAGACCCAGTACTTC. It specifies CASSYGQGLLETQYF.

The chain combines TRBV5-6 with TRBJ2-1, with D perhaps TRBD2 (6 bases). V was clipped by 0 bases and J by 3 bases, with 16 bases between them. The germline V gene encodes CDR1 SGHDT and CDR2 YYEEEE. CDR3 length: 17 amino acids. CDR3 protein: CASSLEGAGSFYNEQFF. DNA for the CDR3: TGTGCCAGCAGCTTGGAGGGCGCGGGGAGCTTCTACAATGAGCAGTTCTTC.

This clone was seen more than once but under ten times. The rearrangement uses TRBV6-6 and TRBJ1-1, with D maybe TRBD1 (5 bases). The CDR3 totals 13 residues. From germline, CDR1 is MNHNY and CDR2 SVGAGI (reference sequence). Trimming stripped 8 bases from V and 2 bases from J, with 12 bases between. The CDR3 region is CASCTQGNTEAFF. The CDR3 nucleotides read TGTGCCAGCTGCACCCAGGGAAACACTGAAGCTTTCTTT.

The chain uses TRBV11-2 and TRBJ2-7; D unclear. V lost 3 bases to trimming and J lost 6 bases, with 6 bases between them. This CDR3 is 11 amino acids long. Germline values: CDR1 SGHAT, CDR2 FQNNGV. The chain's CDR3 is CASSLFSEQYF. In DNA form, the CDR3 reads TGTGCCAGCAGCTTGTTTTCCGAGCAGTACTTC.

The chain has TRBV6-5 and TRBJ2-5; D is uncertain. V shed 6 bases and J shed 3 bases, with 8 bases lying between them. The CDR3 has 12 amino acids. Germline V gives CDR1 MNHEY, CDR2 SVGAGI. The CDR3 DNA follows: TGTGCCAGCAGAAGGTCCGAAGAGACCCAGTACTTC. Its protein product is CASRRSEETQYF.

The genes are TRBV5-1 and TRBJ2-2, with D possibly matching TRBD2 (5 bases). CDR3 length equals 17 residues. Germline CDR1 reads SGHRS; CDR2 reads YFSETQ. Trimming pared 6 bases from V and 8 bases from J, leaving 26 bases between. This CDR3 is CASTQGSRGETVGELFF. The CDR3 DNA reads as TGCGCCAGCACCCAAGGTTCCCGGGGAGAAACGGTGGGGGAGCTGTTTTTT.

V gene TRBV7-2 combines with J gene TRBJ2-2; 8 bases line up with TRBD2. J gave up 1 base and V 5 bases, and 15 bases lay outside the gene matches. Germline CDR1 reads SGHTA; CDR2 reads FQGNSA. The CDR3 loop spans 19 amino acids. The chain's CDR3 is CASSPWLPGGAKNTGELFF. The CDR3 DNA reads as TGTGCCAGCAGCCCCTGGCTCCCCGGGGGGGCGAAGAACACCGGGGAGCTGTTTTTT.

V and J are TRBV27 and TRBJ2-2; 15 nucleotides align to TRBD2. CDR3 size: 17 residues. The trim removed 5 bases at V and 0 bases at J, leaving 1 base unmatched. The V gene's germline CDR1 is MNHEY and CDR2 SMNVEV (reference sequence). CDR3 protein: CASSRTSGRANTGELFF. CDR3 DNA sequence: TGTGCCAGCAGTAGGACTAGCGGGAGGGCGAACACCGGGGAGCTGTTTTTT.

The chain carries TRBV5-6 and TRBJ2-2; a possible D gene is TRBD1 (6 bases). Germline CDR1 SGHDT, CDR2 YYEEEE. V was clipped by 9 bases and J by 1 base, with 16 bases between them. This CDR3 has 15 amino acids. CDR3 DNA sequence: TGTGCCACCCTAGTACAGGGTCGGAACACCGGGGAGCTGTTTTTT. This sequence encodes CATLVQGRNTGELFF.

V is TRBV20-1 and J is TRBJ2-2; D remains ambiguous. The CDR3 has 11 residues. Germline V gene data show CDR1 as DFQATT and CDR2 as SNEGSKA (reference sequence). Trimming left V 6 bases short and J 7 bases short, with 9 bases between. The CDR3, as DNA: TGCAGTGCCCTATTCGTCGGGGAGCTGTTTTTT. The encoded protein is CSALFVGELFF.

This chain joins TRBV20-1 and TRBJ1-1; D is uncertain. Trimming pared 6 bases from V and 7 bases from J, leaving 12 bases between. CDR1 is DFQATT and CDR2 is SNEGSKA in the germline V gene (reference sequence). The CDR3 contains 11 residues. The CDR3 loop reads CSALLGIEAFF. DNA for the CDR3: TGCAGTGCACTCCTGGGAATTGAAGCTTTCTTT.

The V call is TRBV5-1, the J call TRBJ1-1; D gene uncertain. This CDR3 is 14 amino acids long. V was cut by 4 bases and J by 2 bases, with 12 bases left in between. Germline V gives CDR1 SGHRS, CDR2 YFSETQ. The CDR3 region has the DNA TGCGCCAGCAGCGTCGACGGAAGAAACACTGAAGCTTTCTTT. Its translation is CASSVDGRNTEAFF.

V and J are TRBV18 and TRBJ1-4; D gene ambiguous. The CDR3 length is 15 residues. V was trimmed by 2 bases and J by 1 base, leaving 8 bases between them. The V gene's germline CDR1 is KGHSH and CDR2 LQKENI. This CDR3 reads CASSPYGVTNEKLFF. CDR3 bases: TGTGCCAGCTCACCATATGGGGTAACTAATGAAAAACTGTTTTTT.

The chain is built from TRBV18 and TRBJ1-1, with D uncertain. This CDR3 is 13 amino acids long. Germline loops: CDR1 KGHSH, CDR2 LQKENI. Trimming took 8 bases from V and 3 from J, leaving 13 bases between them. CDR3 residues: CASLSEFDTEAFF. The CDR3 DNA reads as TGTGCCAGCCTCTCCGAGTTCGACACTGAAGCTTTCTTT. The entire variable domain, with the rest obtained from reference TRBV18 and TRBJ1-1, is as follows: NAGVMQNPRHLVRRRGQEARLRCSPMKGHSHVYWYRQLPEEGLKFMVYLQKENIIDESGMPKERFSAEFPKEGPSILRIQQVVRGDSAAYFCASLSEFDTEAFFGQGTRLTVV.

The chain carries TRBV28 and TRBJ1-6; D possibly corresponds to TRBD1 (6 bases). Germline V gene data show CDR1 as MDHEN and CDR2 as SYDVKM. The germline V and J ends were trimmed by 5 bases and 8 bases, with 19 bases remaining between them. This CDR3 region has 16 residues. For the CDR3, the DNA is TGTGCCAGCAGTCCAAGGGACACGGGAAAATATTCACCCCTCCACTTT. It yields the protein CASSPRDTGKYSPLHF.

The chain employs TRBV28 and TRBJ1-6, with D maybe TRBD1 (5 bases). The CDR3 is 16 amino acids. Germline lookup yields CDR1 MDHEN and CDR2 SYDVKM. The V and J ends lost 2 bases and 10 bases respectively, with 18 bases between them. The chain's CDR3 is CASSLQLRAGTSPLHF. CDR3 coding DNA: TGTGCCAGCAGTTTACAACTCCGGGCTGGGACGTCACCCCTCCACTTT.

The table lists this clone with a few counts. The genes are TRBV6-5 and TRBJ1-5; the D gene is possibly TRBD1 (6 bases). Trimming took off 6 bases at V and 6 bases at J, with 12 bases between the two ends. The CDR3 consists of 13 residues. Germline lookup yields CDR1 MNHEY and CDR2 SVGAGI. The CDR3 DNA reads TGTGCCAGCAGCAGGGGAGGAGGTCAGCCCCAGCATTTT. Translating it yields CASSRGGGQPQHF.